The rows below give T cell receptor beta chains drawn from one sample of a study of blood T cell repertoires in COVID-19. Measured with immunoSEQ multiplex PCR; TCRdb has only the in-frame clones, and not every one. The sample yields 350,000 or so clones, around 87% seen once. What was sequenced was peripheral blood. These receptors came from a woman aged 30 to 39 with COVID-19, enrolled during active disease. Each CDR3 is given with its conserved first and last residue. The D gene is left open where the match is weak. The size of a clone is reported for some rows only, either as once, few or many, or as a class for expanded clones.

CASSLTLAGEGEQFF	TGTGCCAGCAGCTTAACGCTAGCGGGAGAAGGTGAGCAGTTCTTC	NA	TRBV7-3	TRBJ2-1	15	TRBD2
CASSEAGGGNSPLHF	TGTGCCAGCTCAGAAGCAGGGGGTGGCAATTCACCCCTCCACTTT	NA	TRBV18	TRBJ1-6	15	TRBD1
CASSLYRVTEAFF	TGCGCCAGCAGCTTGTATCGGGTCACTGAAGCTTTCTTT	NA	TRBV5-1	TRBJ1-1	13	NA
CASSQEQGAVEQYF	TGTGCCAGCAGCCAAGAACAGGGGGCGGTCGAGCAGTACTTC	NA	TRBV3-1/TRBV3-2	TRBJ2-7	14	TRBD1
CSAAGQGRSYNEQFF	TGCAGCGCAGCAGGACAGGGTCGTTCCTACAATGAGCAGTTCTTC	NA	TRBV29-1	TRBJ2-1	15	TRBD1
CASSLRSSGLKSLFF	TGTGCCAGCAGCTTACGGTCTAGCGGGCTTAAAAGTCTGTTCTTC	few	TRBV7-9	TRBJ2-1	15	TRBD2
CASSLSVGSQVSGNTIYF	TGTGCCAGCAGTTTATCGGTTGGCAGCCAGGTCTCTGGAAACACCATATATTTT	NA	TRBV28	TRBJ1-3	18	NA
CASREQGAITGELFF	TGTGCCAGCAGGGAACAGGGGGCTATCACCGGGGAGCTGTTTTTT	NA	TRBV28	TRBJ2-2	15	TRBD1
CASSHGRTRTGELFF	TGTGCCAGCAGTCACGGCAGAACGAGGACCGGGGAGCTGTTTTTT	NA	TRBV28	TRBJ2-2	15	NA
CASTANRGPLETQYF	TGTGCCAGCACGGCGAACAGGGGGCCGTTGGAGACCCAGTACTTC	NA	TRBV7-9	TRBJ2-5	15	TRBD1
CAWSVGDRDTDTQYF	TGTGCCTGGAGTGTAGGCGACAGAGACACAGATACGCAGTATTTT	NA	TRBV30	TRBJ2-3	15	NA
CASSSSGFSGANVLTF	TGTGCCAGCAGCTCTTCAGGGTTCTCTGGGGCCAACGTCCTGACTTTC	NA	TRBV11-3	TRBJ2-6	16	NA
CASSRPAGPSDDNEQFF	TGTGCCAGCAGCCGTCCAGCGGGCCCATCGGATGACAATGAGCAGTTCTTC	once	TRBV11-2	TRBJ2-1	17	NA
CASTAGLFGTQYF	TGTGCCAGCACGGCGGGTTTGTTCGGTACGCAGTATTTT	NA	TRBV9	TRBJ2-3	13	NA
CASSPGSAGRGDEQFF	TGTGCCAGCTCACCGGGGAGTGCAGGCCGCGGGGATGAGCAGTTCTTC	NA	TRBV18	TRBJ2-1	16	NA
CASSGEAGGPFRELFF	TGTGCCAGCAGTGGAGAAGCGGGAGGGCCGTTCCGGGAGCTGTTTTTT	NA	TRBV6-4	TRBJ2-2	16	TRBD2
CASSLEGQRYGYTF	TGCGCCAGCAGCTTGGAGGGGCAGCGATATGGCTACACCTTC	NA	TRBV5-1	TRBJ1-2	14	NA
CASSLVGGRNNEQFF	TGTGCCAGCAGCTTAGTTGGCGGGAGAAACAATGAGCAGTTCTTC	many	TRBV7-8	TRBJ2-1	15	TRBD2
CASRTGFYGYTF	TGTGCCAGCAGGACAGGGTTCTATGGCTACACCTTC	NA	TRBV6-6	TRBJ1-2	12	TRBD1
CASSPELGGRTGELFF	TGTGCCAGCAGCCCAGAGCTTGGCGGCCGCACCGGGGAGCTGTTTTTT	few	TRBV9	TRBJ2-2	16	NA
CASSLGRMNQETQYF	TGTGCCAGCAGCTTAGGCAGGATGAACCAAGAGACCCAGTACTTC	NA	TRBV5-4	TRBJ2-5	15	NA
CASSPGVVNTEAFF	TGTGCCAGCAGCCCGGGGGTAGTGAACACTGAAGCTTTCTTT	NA	TRBV5-4	TRBJ1-1	14	NA
CAARDSRTNEQFF	TGTGCCGCACGGGACAGCCGTACCAATGAGCAGTTCTTC	once	TRBV6-5	TRBJ2-1	13	TRBD1